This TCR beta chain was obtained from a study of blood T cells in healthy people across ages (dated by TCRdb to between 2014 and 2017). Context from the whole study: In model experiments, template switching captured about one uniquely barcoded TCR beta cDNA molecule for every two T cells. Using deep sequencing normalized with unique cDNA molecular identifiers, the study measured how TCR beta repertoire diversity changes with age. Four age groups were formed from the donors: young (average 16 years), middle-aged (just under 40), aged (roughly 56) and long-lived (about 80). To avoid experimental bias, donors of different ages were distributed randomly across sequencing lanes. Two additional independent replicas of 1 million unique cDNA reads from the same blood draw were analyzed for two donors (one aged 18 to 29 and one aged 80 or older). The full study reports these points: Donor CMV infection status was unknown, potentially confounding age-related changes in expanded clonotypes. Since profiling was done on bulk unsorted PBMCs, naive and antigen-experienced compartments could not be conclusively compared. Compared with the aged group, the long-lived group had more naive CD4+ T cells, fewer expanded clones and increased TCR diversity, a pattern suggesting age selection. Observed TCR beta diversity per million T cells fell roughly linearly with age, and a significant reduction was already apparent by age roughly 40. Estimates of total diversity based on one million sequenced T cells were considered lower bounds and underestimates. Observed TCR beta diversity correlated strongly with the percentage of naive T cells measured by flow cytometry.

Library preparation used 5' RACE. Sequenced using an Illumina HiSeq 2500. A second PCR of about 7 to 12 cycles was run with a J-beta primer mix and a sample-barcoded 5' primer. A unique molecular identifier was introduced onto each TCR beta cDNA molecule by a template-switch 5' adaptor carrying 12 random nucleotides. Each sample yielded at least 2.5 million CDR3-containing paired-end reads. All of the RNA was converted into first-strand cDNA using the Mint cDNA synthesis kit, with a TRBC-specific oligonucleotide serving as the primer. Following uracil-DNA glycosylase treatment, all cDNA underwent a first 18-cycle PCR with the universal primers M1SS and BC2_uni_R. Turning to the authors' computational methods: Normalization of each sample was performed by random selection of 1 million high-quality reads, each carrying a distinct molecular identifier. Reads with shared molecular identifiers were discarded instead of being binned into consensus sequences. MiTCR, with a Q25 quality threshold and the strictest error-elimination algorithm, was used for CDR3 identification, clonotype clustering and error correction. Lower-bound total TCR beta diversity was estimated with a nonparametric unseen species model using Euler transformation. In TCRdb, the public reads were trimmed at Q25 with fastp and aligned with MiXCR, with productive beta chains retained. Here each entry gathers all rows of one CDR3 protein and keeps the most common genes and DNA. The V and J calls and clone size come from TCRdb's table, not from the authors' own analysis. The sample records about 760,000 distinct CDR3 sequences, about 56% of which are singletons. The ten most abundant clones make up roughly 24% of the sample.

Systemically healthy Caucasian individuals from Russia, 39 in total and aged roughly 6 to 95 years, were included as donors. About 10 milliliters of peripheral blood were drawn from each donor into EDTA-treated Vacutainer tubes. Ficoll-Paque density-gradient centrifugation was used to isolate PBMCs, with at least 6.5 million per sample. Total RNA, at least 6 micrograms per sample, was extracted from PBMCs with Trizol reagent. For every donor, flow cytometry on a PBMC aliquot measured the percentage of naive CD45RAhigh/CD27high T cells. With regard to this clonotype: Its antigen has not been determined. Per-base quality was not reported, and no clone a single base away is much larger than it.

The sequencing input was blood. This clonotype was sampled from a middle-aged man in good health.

The sequenced DNA: TGTGCCAGCAGTCAAAGTCCTGACTACGAGCAGTACTTC. The translation is CASSQSPDYEQYF. The receptor chain draws on TRBV5-4 and TRBJ2-7; the D gene identity is not certain. The germline V gene (reference sequence) sets CDR1 to SGHNT and CDR2 to YYREEE. The CDR3 covers 13 residues, taking in both the cysteine and the phenylalanine. The kept DNA is CDR3 alone, 39 bases in frame from the first base. V is pared back by 5 bases and J by 3 bases, with 12 bases lying between the germline termini. With the rest looked up from the reference TRBV5-4 and TRBJ2-7 genes rather than sequenced, the full variable domain is ETGVTQSPTHLIKTRGQQVTLRCSSQSGHNTVSWYQQALGQGPQFIFQYYREEENGRGNFPPRFSGLQFPNYSSELNVNALELDDSALYLCASSQSPDYEQYFGPGTRLTVT.